A selection of T cell receptor beta chains follows, all from one sample in a study of beta chain features in type 1 diabetes. Sequenced by immunoSEQ multiplex PCR; TCRdb stores in-frame clones only, minus some. This sample has 300,000 to 400,000 clones, with under 8.5% found just once. The specimen sequenced was central memory CD4+ T cells from blood. The origin of the receptors is a woman younger than 30 in good health. CDR3s leave out the opening cysteine and the closing phenylalanine or tryptophan.

V	J	CDR3
TRBV2	TRBJ2-3	ASSGTGTSLGTDTQY
TRBV27	TRBJ2-1	ASLRLAGVPNEQF
TRBV7-9	TRBJ2-3	ASSTLLGSTDTQY
TRBV6-1	TRBJ1-1	ASSERRIESQAF
TRBV2	TRBJ2-6	ATQGAGANVLT
TRBV7-8	TRBJ2-7	ASSRAGTGTYEQY
TRBV18	TRBJ2-4	ASSLEWARDIQY
TRBV4-3	TRBJ2-5	ASSQEGGAGVRVETQY
TRBV9	TRBJ2-5	ASSVETQY
TRBV7-9	TRBJ1-1	ASSQGANTEAF
TRBV27	TRBJ2-3	ASSSRMGLTDTQY
TRBV5-4	TRBJ2-5	ASSSDTQETQY
TRBV20-1	TRBJ2-7	SVPYTYEQY
TRBV6-6	TRBJ2-7	ATPWTGPSYEQY
TRBV7-2	TRBJ2-7	ASSSDLPYEQY
TRBV18	TRBJ2-7	ASSSGGNSYEQY
TRBV7-2	TRBJ2-7	ASSLESRARSPYEQY
TRBV4-3	TRBJ2-1	ASSQVAGGSYNEQF
TRBV6-6	TRBJ2-7	ASAGTSRAYEQY
TRBV21-1	TRBJ2-7	ASSKAVAGPVFYEQY
TRBV7-2	TRBJ2-3	ASSFGLAGADTQY
TRBV9	TRBJ2-2	ASSVAQGTGELF
TRBV28	TRBJ2-3	ASSPGRIMNTQY
TRBV28	TRBJ1-1	ASNPRGELMNTEAF
TRBV27	TRBJ1-2	ASSLNPSTGTYGYT
TRBV4-3	TRBJ2-6	ASSQDGSSGANVLT
TRBV5-1	TRBJ1-2	ASSLGSGVAYGYT
TRBV25-1	TRBJ2-1	ASSDSGRTYNEQF
TRBV9	TRBJ2-1	ASSVGAESSYNEQF
TRBV6-5	TRBJ1-2	ASSLAGGGYT
TRBV4-2	TRBJ2-1	ASSLAGTANNEQF
TRBV28	TRBJ1-1	ASVGTANTEAF
TRBV2	TRBJ2-7	ATRVGYEQY
TRBV11-2	TRBJ2-2	ASSLGGNGELF
TRBV6-6	TRBJ2-1	ASSYSVAGGYNEQF
TRBV6-1	TRBJ1-5	ASITGTVGRQPQH
TRBV7-2	TRBJ2-2	ASSSLVAGELF
TRBV4-2	TRBJ2-5	ASSLSGRDQETQY
TRBV7-2	TRBJ2-5	ASSFRSGETQY
TRBV6-5	TRBJ2-7	ASSYQNGAYEQY
TRBV27	TRBJ1-2	DRHLMYYGYT
TRBV5-1	TRBJ2-6	ASSLAATSGANVLT
TRBV7-2	TRBJ2-1	ASSRTLLGDNEQF
TRBV28	TRBJ2-2	ASSFLLKAGTTMNTGELF
TRBV6-6	TRBJ1-3	ASSQLTGVTIY
TRBV5-1	TRBJ2-3	ASSPQGGQGTDTQY
TRBV28	TRBJ2-3	ASSPLGPGTGTFTDTQY
TRBV15	TRBJ2-1	ATSRDSGTTYEQF
TRBV7-6	TRBJ2-7	ASSLSSDTYEQY
TRBV20-1	TRBJ2-3	SGSSRNAQY
TRBV4-3	TRBJ2-1	ASSRRVGLSSYNEQF
TRBV11-1	TRBJ2-1	ASSRTSGSPYNEQF
TRBV19	TRBJ2-5	ASSTAETQY